This record concerns one TCR beta chain sequence. Its antigen remains unknown. This record comes from a study of blood T cells in healthy people across ages. Study conclusions and caveats: Older age went with lower TCR beta diversity per million T cells, in a roughly linear way.

Trimming left V 3 bases short and J 13 bases short, with 9 bases between. The CDR3 length is 11 residues. The germline CDR1 and CDR2 sequences are SEHNR and FQNEAQ (reference sequence). Through a sample-barcoded 5' primer and a J-beta primer mix, a second PCR was run for roughly 6 to 12 cycles. Each CDR3 protein gets one entry after TCRdb re-called the 5' RACE reads with MiXCR. The sample yields 1.5 million to 2 million distinct CDR3 sequences, approximately 30% seen once. Sequenced material: blood. The clonotype was recovered from a woman in her thirties in good health. This chain connects TRBV7-9 to TRBJ1-4, with a possible D match to TRBD1 (6 bases). CDR3 DNA sequence: TGTGCCAGCAGCTTTGACAGGCTACTGTTTTTT. Amino acids: CASSFDRLLFF. The whole variable domain, remainder taken from reference TRBV7-9 and TRBJ1-4, is DTGVSQNPRHKITKRGQNVTFRCDPISEHNRLYWYRQTLGQGPEFLTYFQNEAQLEKSRLLSDRFSAERPKGSFSTLEIQRTEQGDSAMYLCASSFDRLLFFGSGTQLSVL.